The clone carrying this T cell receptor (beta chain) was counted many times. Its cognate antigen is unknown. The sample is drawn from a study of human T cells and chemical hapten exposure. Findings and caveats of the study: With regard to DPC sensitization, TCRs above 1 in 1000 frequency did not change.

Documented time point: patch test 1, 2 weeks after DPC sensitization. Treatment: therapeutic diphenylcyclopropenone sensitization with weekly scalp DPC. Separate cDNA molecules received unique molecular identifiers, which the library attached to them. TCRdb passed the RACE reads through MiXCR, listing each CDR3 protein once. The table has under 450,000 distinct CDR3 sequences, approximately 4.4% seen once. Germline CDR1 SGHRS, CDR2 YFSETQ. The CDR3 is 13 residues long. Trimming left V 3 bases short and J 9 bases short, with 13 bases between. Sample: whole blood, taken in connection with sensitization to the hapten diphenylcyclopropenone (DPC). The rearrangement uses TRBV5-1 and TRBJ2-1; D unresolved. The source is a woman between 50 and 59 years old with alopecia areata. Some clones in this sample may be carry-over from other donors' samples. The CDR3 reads CASSSAARSEQFF. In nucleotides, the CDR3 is TGCGCCAGCAGCTCCGCGGCCAGGTCTGAGCAGTTCTTC.